One and the same sample provided the 29 T cell receptor beta chains below, sequenced in a study of cytomegalovirus exposure and HLA in healthy donors. Use of 60 Vbeta and 13 Jbeta primers characterized the PCR. Assay: immunoSEQ multiplex PCR; the TCRdb copy retains only in-frame clones and omits some. The data show around 110,000 clones, about 10% seen once. The source material was PBMCs. These receptor sequences come from a young man in good health and CMV-seronegative.

The genes are TRBV5-6 and TRBJ2-5; TRBD1 matches at 8 bases. Germline V gives CDR1 SGHDT, CDR2 YYEEEE. J lost 4 bases, V lost 4 bases, and 9 bases had no gene match. The CDR3 has 15 amino acids. CDR3: CASSPGMTGAETQYF. CDR3 coding DNA: TGTGCCAGCAGCCCGGGTATGACAGGGGCAGAGACCCAGTACTTC.

This clone has more than one count but fewer than ten. This chain connects TRBV19 to TRBJ2-7, with D maybe TRBD2 (6 bases). V lost 1 base and J lost 4, with 14 bases in between. Germline V gene data show CDR1 as LNHDA and CDR2 as SQIVND (reference sequence). CDR3 size: 15 residues. CDR3 sequence (DNA): TGTGCCAGTAGTATAGTAGGAGGGGTGGGTTACGAGCAGTACTTC. Encoded protein: CASSIVGGVGYEQYF.

The J gene is TRBJ2-1, the V gene TRBV6-5; tentatively, D is TRBD2 (5 bases). V was pared by 6 bases and J by 3 bases, with 15 bases between. CDR3 length: 15 residues. Germline-derived CDR1 and CDR2 are MNHEY and SVGAGI. CDR3: CASRSRTGIYNEQFF. In nucleotides, the CDR3 is TGTGCCAGCAGGTCCCGGACGGGAATCTACAATGAGCAGTTCTTC.

V and J are TRBV6-5 and TRBJ2-1, with 11 bases matching TRBD2. The V gene end was trimmed by 7 bases and the J gene end by 6 bases; junction bases not matched to a gene: 8. Germline CDR1 is MNHEY and CDR2 is SVGAGI. CDR3 length: 15 amino acids. CDR3 nucleotides: TGTGCCAGCACCGTAGCGGGAGGGACCGCCAATGAGCAGTTCTTC. Its translation is CASTVAGGTANEQFF.

The rearrangement joins TRBV6-5 to TRBJ1-1, with 9 nucleotides matching TRBD1. Germline V CDR1 and CDR2: MNHEY, SVGAGI. The CDR3 length is 15 residues. J was trimmed by 1 base and V by 6 bases; bases with no gene match: 6. This CDR3 reads CASSELGQGNTEAFF. The DNA of the CDR3 is TGTGCCAGCAGCGAGTTGGGACAGGGGAACACTGAAGCTTTCTTT.

The sample holds a few counts of this clone. The CDR3 sequence: CASSLAGLAASRTGELFF. The CDR3 nucleotides are TGTGCCAGCAGCTTAGCGGGACTAGCGGCCTCAAGGACCGGGGAGCTGTTTTTT. The rearrangement uses TRBV7-8 and TRBJ2-2; 11 bases agree with TRBD2. The junction had 8 bases not matched to a gene; V was cut back by 0 bases and J by 5 bases. This CDR3 has 18 amino acids. Germline V gene data show CDR1 as SGHVS and CDR2 as FQNEAQ.

The chain employs TRBV4-1 and TRBJ2-7; 12 bases map to TRBD2. CDR1 and CDR2 (germline): MGHRA, YSYEKL. The CDR3 has 17 residues. Trimming removed 4 bases from V and 0 bases from J; junction bases left unmatched: 7. The CDR3 sequence: CASSPYLAGGVSYEQYF. The CDR3 coding sequence is TGCGCCAGCAGCCCATACCTAGCGGGGGGGGTCTCCTACGAGCAGTACTTC.

This clone came up a few times. The V and J genes are TRBV7-2 and TRBJ2-3, with 11 bases that match TRBD2. The J segment lost 4 bases and the V segment lost 3 bases, leaving 3 bases of the junction unmatched. Germline CDR1 is SGHTA and CDR2 is FQGNSA. This CDR3 has 15 amino acids. CDR3 DNA sequence: TGTGCCAGCAGCTTCCATAGCGGGGGGGCAGATACGCAGTATTTT. Translating gives CASSFHSGGADTQYF.

V is TRBV9 and J is TRBJ2-1, with a tentative D call TRBD2 (7 bases). The CDR3 extends over 17 amino acids. The V gene lost 4 bases and the J gene lost 0 bases, with 17 bases spanning the gap. The germline gives CDR1 SGDLS, CDR2 YYNGEE. CDR3 sequence reads: CASSRRGGLSSYNEQFF. In DNA form, the CDR3 reads TGTGCCAGCAGCCGAAGGGGGGGGTTAAGCTCCTACAATGAGCAGTTCTTC.

This CDR3 reads CASSVRDSDFNDGNQPQHF. The CDR3 DNA reads TGTGCCAGCAGCGTCCGGGACAGCGACTTTAATGATGGCAATCAGCCCCAGCATTTT. This chain joins TRBV21-1 and TRBJ1-5; the D segment call TRBD1 is taken from the table without a DNA check. TRBV21-1 is reported as a pseudogene. The CDR3 consists of 19 residues.

This clone was picked up a small number of times. CDR3 bases: TGTGCCAGCAGCTTCGGACAGCCTCTCACCTACGAGCAGTACTTC. It encodes CASSFGQPLTYEQYF. This sequence joins TRBV11-3 and TRBJ2-7; tentatively, D is TRBD1 (6 bases). The germline CDR1 and CDR2 sequences are SGHNT and YENEEA. The CDR3 is 15 amino acids. V was shortened by 3 bases and J by 2 bases, with 14 bases between the two germline ends. Full variable domain (missing parts from reference TRBV11-3 and TRBJ2-7): EAGVVQSPRYKIIEKKQPVAFWCNPISGHNTLYWYLQNLGQGPELLIRYENEEAVDDSQLPKDRFSAERLKGVDSTLKIQPAELGDSAVYLCASSFGQPLTYEQYFGPGTRLTVT.

This clone was counted only a few times. The V call is TRBV5-6, the J call TRBJ1-2; D might be TRBD1 (5 bases). CDR3 length: 13 amino acids. V was cut by 0 bases and J by 4 bases, with 7 bases left in between. Germline V gene sequence: CDR1 SGHDT, CDR2 YYEEEE. The CDR3 sequence is CASSLGQSYGYTF. Here the CDR3 DNA reads TGTGCCAGCAGCTTGGGACAGAGCTATGGCTACACCTTC.

The chain combines TRBV7-9 with TRBJ2-7; 7 nucleotides match TRBD2. Germline V gives CDR1 SEHNR, CDR2 FQNEAQ (reference sequence). The trim removed 1 base at V and 4 bases at J, leaving 4 bases unmatched. The CDR3 runs 14 residues. Here the CDR3 reads CASSLEGRAYEQYF. The CDR3 DNA sequence: TGTGCCAGCAGCTTAGAGGGGAGGGCGTACGAGCAGTACTTC.

The J gene is TRBJ2-7, the V gene TRBV7-8; 7 bases are a match to TRBD1. Losses at the gene ends were 1 base for V and 3 bases for J; bases not matched to a gene: 0. In germline, CDR1 is SGHVS, CDR2 FQNEAQ. The CDR3 has 13 amino acids. The DNA of the CDR3 is TGTGCCAGCAGCTTAGGGGACAGCTACGAGCAGTACTTC. Translated: CASSLGDSYEQYF.

The chain is built from TRBV23-1 and TRBJ2-7; 9 bases fit TRBD1. TRBV23-1 carries the ORF label, with uncertain function. Trimming took 4 bases from V and 1 from J; bases not matched to a gene: 8. CDR3 size: 16 residues. The CDR3 sequence: CASSPGTTGGSYEQYF. The CDR3 nucleotides read TGCGCCAGCAGTCCAGGGACGACAGGGGGATCCTACGAGCAGTACTTC.

J is TRBJ2-5 and V is TRBV18, with 12 bases fitting TRBD2. The germline V gene encodes CDR1 KGHSH and CDR2 LQKENI. Germline trimming cut 3 bases from V and 1 base from J; bases unmatched to any gene: 6. CDR3 length equals 17 residues. The CDR3 is CASSPVTSGGPQETQYF. CDR3 nucleotide sequence: TGTGCCAGCTCACCTGTGACTAGCGGGGGTCCCCAAGAGACCCAGTACTTC.

This clone was counted a few times. Other nucleotide sequences in the sample specify the same CDR3. This CDR3 reads CASSPGQGRNYGYTF. As DNA, the CDR3 is TGTGCCAGCAGTCCTGGACAGGGCCGGAACTATGGCTACACCTTC. The chain carries TRBV6-1 and TRBJ1-2; 8 bases line up with TRBD1. Germline values: CDR1 MNHNS, CDR2 SASEGT. This CDR3 is built from 15 residues. V shed 5 bases, J shed 2 bases, and the junction held 7 bases outside the gene matches.

This clone was detected only a few times. The V gene is TRBV5-8, the J gene TRBJ1-2; D ambiguous. Trimming removed 0 bases from V and 0 bases from J, with 6 bases in between. The CDR3 totals 14 residues. Germline V CDR1 and CDR2: SGHTS, YDEGEE. CDR3 DNA: TGTGCCAGCAGCTTGGCCTCAGCTAACTATGGCTACACCTTC. This translates into CASSLASANYGYTF. The full variable domain, with the rest looked up from reference TRBV5-8 and TRBJ1-2, is EAGVTQSPTHLIKTRGQQATLRCSPISGHTSVYWYQQALGLGLQFLLWYDEGEERNRGNFPPRFSGRQFPNYSSELNVNALELEDSALYLCASSLASANYGYTFGSGTRLTVV.

The chain employs TRBV30 and TRBJ2-7; D may be TRBD1 (6 bases). Trimming shortened V by 4 bases and J by 1 base, and 17 bases separated the two germline ends. Germline lookup yields CDR1 GTSNPN and CDR2 SVGIG (reference sequence). The length of the CDR3 is 15 residues. The CDR3 nucleotides are TGTGCCTGGACATTAGGCGCCAGGGGTTCCTACGAGCAGTACTTC. Protein sequence: CAWTLGARGSYEQYF. Complete variable domain (other parts from reference TRBV30 and TRBJ2-7): SQTIHQWPATLVQPVGSPLSLECTVEGTSNPNLYWYRQAAGRGLQLLFYSVGIGQISSEVPQNLSASRPQDRQFILSSKKLLLSDSGFYLCAWTLGARGSYEQYFGPGTRLTVT.

V gene TRBV6-1 combines with J gene TRBJ2-2; 7 positions match TRBD1. The germline V gene encodes CDR1 MNHNS and CDR2 SASEGT. Trimming removed 2 bases from V and 1 base from J; junction bases left unmatched: 4. The CDR3 has 16 residues. CDR3 nucleotide sequence: TGTGCCAGCAGTGAACAGGGGACAGTGAACACCGGGGAGCTGTTTTTT. Residues: CASSEQGTVNTGELFF.

This clone was detected a few times. This chain joins TRBV7-9 and TRBJ2-5; D is ambiguous. The V and J ends lost 2 bases and 5 bases respectively, with 12 bases between them. The germline V gene encodes CDR1 SEHNR and CDR2 FQNEAQ (reference sequence). The CDR3 is 14 residues long. The CDR3 bases are TGTGCCAGCAGCTTACACCACAGACCTGAGACCCAGTACTTC. This translates into CASSLHHRPETQYF.

The chain employs TRBV14 and TRBJ1-2; 7 nucleotides match TRBD1. There are 14 residues in the CDR3. With 0 bases clipped from V and 8 bases from J, the junction kept 6 bases outside the gene matches. CDR1 and CDR2 (germline): SGHDN, FVKESK. This CDR3 reads CASSQDDRVVGYTF. The CDR3 region has the DNA TGTGCCAGCAGCCAAGACGACAGGGTGGTCGGCTACACCTTC.

V gene TRBV6-6 combines with J gene TRBJ2-1; possible D gene TRBD2, 7 bases. The CDR3 has 15 amino acids. CDR1 is MNHNY, CDR2 SVGAGI, per germline (reference sequence). V lost 5 bases and J lost 7, with 18 bases in between. CDR3 sequence reads: CASSTFRGAGNEQFF. The DNA of the CDR3 is TGTGCCAGCAGTACCTTCCGGGGGGCCGGTAATGAGCAGTTCTTC.

This chain links TRBV5-1 with TRBJ2-3; no definite D call. The CDR3 has 15 amino acids. V dropped 3 bases and J dropped 0 bases, with 11 bases sitting between them. Germline CDR1 reads SGHRS; CDR2 reads YFSETQ. The CDR3 reads CASSSTFHSTDTQYF. The CDR3 region has the DNA TGCGCCAGCAGCTCTACCTTTCATAGCACAGATACGCAGTATTTT. Based on the CDR3 plus reference TRBV5-1 and TRBJ2-3, the full variable domain is KAGVTQTPRYLIKTRGQQVTLSCSPISGHRSVSWYQQTPGQGLQFLFEYFSETQRNKGNFPGRFSGRQFSNSRSEMNVSTLELGDSALYLCASSSTFHSTDTQYFGPGTRLTVL.

This clone has more than one count but fewer than ten. V and J are TRBV7-2 and TRBJ2-2; a possible D gene is TRBD2 (7 bases). The CDR3 contains 14 residues. The germline V and J ends were trimmed by 1 base and 6 bases, with 9 bases remaining between them. Per germline, CDR1 SGHTA and CDR2 FQGNSA. CDR3 DNA: TGTGCCAGCAGCTTAGTAGGGGGGGCCGGGGAGCTGTTTTTT. This sequence encodes CASSLVGGAGELFF.

This clone has more than one count but fewer than ten. The chain carries TRBV30 and TRBJ1-5, with D unresolved. Trimming took 0 bases from V and 0 from J, leaving 12 bases between them. CDR3 size: 16 residues. Germline lookup yields CDR1 GTSNPN and CDR2 SVGIG (reference sequence). The CDR3 reads CAWSVPGGYSNQPQHF. DNA for the CDR3: TGTGCCTGGAGTGTACCCGGCGGATATAGCAATCAGCCCCAGCATTTT.

This clone was detected only a few times. The chain carries TRBV19 and TRBJ1-5; D ambiguous. Germline-derived CDR1 and CDR2 are LNHDA and SQIVND (reference sequence). The V end was cut by 5 bases, the J end by 5 bases, with 16 bases between. The CDR3 totals 15 residues. CDR3 residues: CASSPRGSSHQPQHF. Here the CDR3 DNA reads TGTGCCAGTAGTCCCAGAGGGTCCTCCCATCAGCCCCAGCATTTT.

This clone occurred a few times. The chain links TRBV6-5 to TRBJ2-7, with TRBD1 matching 7 bases. There are 16 residues in the CDR3. V trimming: 4 bases; J trimming: 0 bases; junction bases outside the gene matches: 9. CDR1 and CDR2 from the germline V gene are MNHEY and SVGAGI. The CDR3 nucleotides are TGTGCCAGCAGTTTACATCCCCGGGACAGCTCCTACGAGCAGTACTTC. This encodes CASSLHPRDSSYEQYF.

This clone has a handful of counts. The chain recombines TRBV28 with TRBJ1-3; D unresolved. CDR3 size: 16 residues. V was cut by 8 bases and J by 0 bases, with 17 bases left in between. The germline gives CDR1 MDHEN, CDR2 SYDVKM. This CDR3 reads CASAIPYAYSGNTIYF. For the CDR3, the DNA is TGTGCCAGCGCCATTCCGTACGCCTACTCTGGAAACACCATATATTTT.